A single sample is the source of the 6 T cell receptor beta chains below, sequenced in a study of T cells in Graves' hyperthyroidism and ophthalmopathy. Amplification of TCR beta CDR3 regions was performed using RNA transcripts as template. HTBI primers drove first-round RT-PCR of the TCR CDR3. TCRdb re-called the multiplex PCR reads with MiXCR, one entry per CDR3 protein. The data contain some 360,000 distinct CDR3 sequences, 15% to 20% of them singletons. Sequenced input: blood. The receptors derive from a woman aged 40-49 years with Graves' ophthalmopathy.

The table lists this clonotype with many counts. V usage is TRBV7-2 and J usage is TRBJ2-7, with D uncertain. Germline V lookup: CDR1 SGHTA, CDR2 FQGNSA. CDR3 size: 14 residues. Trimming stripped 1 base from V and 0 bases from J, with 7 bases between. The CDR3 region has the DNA TGTGCCAGCAGCTTAGGAGCGTTCTCCTACGAGCAGTACTTC. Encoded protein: CASSLGAFSYEQYF.

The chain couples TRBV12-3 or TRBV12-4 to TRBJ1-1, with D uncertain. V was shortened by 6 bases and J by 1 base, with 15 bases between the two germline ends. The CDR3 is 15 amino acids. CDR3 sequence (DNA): TGTGCCAGCAGCAATAGGAAGGAAAGGAACACTGAAGCTTTCTTT. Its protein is CASSNRKERNTEAFF.

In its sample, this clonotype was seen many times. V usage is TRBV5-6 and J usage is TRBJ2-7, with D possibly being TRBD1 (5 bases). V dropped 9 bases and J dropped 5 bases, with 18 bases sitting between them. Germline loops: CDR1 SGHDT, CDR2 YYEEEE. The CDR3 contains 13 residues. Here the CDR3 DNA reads TGTGCCACCTTACGAACGGGCAGGGACGAGCAGTACTTC. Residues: CATLRTGRDEQYF.

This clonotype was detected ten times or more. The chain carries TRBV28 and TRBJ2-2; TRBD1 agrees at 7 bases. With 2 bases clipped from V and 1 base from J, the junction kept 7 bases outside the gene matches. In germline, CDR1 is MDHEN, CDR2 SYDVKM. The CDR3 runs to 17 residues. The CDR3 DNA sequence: TGTGCCAGCAGTTTAGCCATCGGGACAGTGAACACCGGGGAGCTGTTTTTT. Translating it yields CASSLAIGTVNTGELFF. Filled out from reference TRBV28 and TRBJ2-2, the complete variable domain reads DVKVTQSSRYLVKRTGEKVFLECVQDMDHENMFWYRQDPGLGLRLIYFSYDVKMKEKGDIPEGYSVSREKKERFSLILESASTNQTSMYLCASSLAIGTVNTGELFFGEGSRLTVL.

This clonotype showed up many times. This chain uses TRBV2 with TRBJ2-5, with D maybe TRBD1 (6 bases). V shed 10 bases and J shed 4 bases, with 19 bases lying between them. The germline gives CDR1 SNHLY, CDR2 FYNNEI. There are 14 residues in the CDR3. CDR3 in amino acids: CAILGTPDRETQYF. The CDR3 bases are TGTGCCATCCTTGGGACACCGGACCGAGAGACCCAGTACTTC. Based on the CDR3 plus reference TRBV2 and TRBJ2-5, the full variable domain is EPEVTQTPSHQVTQMGQEVILRCVPISNHLYFYWYRQILGQKVEFLVSFYNNEISEKSEIFDDQFSVERPDGSNFTLKIRSTKLEDSAMYFCAILGTPDRETQYFGPGTRLLVL.

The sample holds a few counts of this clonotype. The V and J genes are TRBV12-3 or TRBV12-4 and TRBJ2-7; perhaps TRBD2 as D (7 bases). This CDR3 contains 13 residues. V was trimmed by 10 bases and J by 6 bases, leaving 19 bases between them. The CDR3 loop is CATGIGGRGEQYF. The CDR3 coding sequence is TGTGCCACCGGAATAGGGGGGAGGGGCGAGCAGTACTTC.